What follows describes a single TCR beta chain. The CDR3 spans 14 residues. In germline, CDR1 is SGHKS, CDR2 YYEKEE (reference sequence). V lost 5 bases to trimming and J lost 7 bases, with 16 bases between them. The sample comes from a study of blood T cell repertoires in COVID-19. Only in-frame clones appear in the TCRdb table, and some are missing; sequencing was by immunoSEQ multiplex PCR. The top ten clones hold more than 7% of a sample with 200,000 to 250,000 clones, around three quarters of them seen once. This chain joins TRBV5-5 and TRBJ2-1, with D possibly being TRBD1 (5 bases). Sequencing was performed on peripheral blood. The TCR was taken from a woman in her 70s with acute or convalescent COVID-19. Written as DNA, the CDR3 is TGTGCCAGCAGTGGGGTGGGGAAGGGGAATGAGCAGTTCTTC. Encoded protein: CASSGVGKGNEQFF.